Shown below are 16 T cell receptor beta chains from a single sample sequenced in a study of T cells in Graves' hyperthyroidism and ophthalmopathy. RNA transcripts gave rise to amplified TCR beta CDR3 regions. When the TCR CDR3 underwent first-round RT-PCR, the HTBI primer set was used. TCRdb passed the multiplex PCR reads through MiXCR, listing each CDR3 protein once. The sample lists fewer than 450,000 distinct CDR3 sequences, about 18% occurring once. The sample consisted of blood. The source of these receptors is a man aged 18 to 35 with Graves' ophthalmopathy.

This clonotype was counted ten times or more. Written as DNA, the CDR3 is TGTGCCAGCAGCCCGACTAGCGGGGCACGTCGGAGCACAGATACGCAGTATTTT. Residues: CASSPTSGARRSTDTQYF. The J gene is TRBJ2-3, the V gene TRBV7-3, with TRBD2 matching 11 bases. V lost 5 bases to trimming and J lost 0 bases; unmatched junction nucleotides: 10. CDR1 is SGHTA, CDR2 FQGTGA, per germline. The CDR3 contains 18 residues.

This clonotype has more than one count but fewer than ten. The rearrangement links TRBV15 to TRBJ1-2; no clear D gene. Between the trimmed V and J ends, which lost 1 base and 7 bases, there was a span of 13 bases. CDR3 length equals 14 residues. Germline CDR1 reads LNHNV; CDR2 reads YYDKDF (reference sequence). CDR3 DNA sequence: TGTGCCACCAGCAGAGCGGAGGGAACTTCTGGCTACACCTTC. Its protein product is CATSRAEGTSGYTF.

Many counts were recorded for this clonotype. The rearrangement links TRBV12-3 or TRBV12-4 to TRBJ1-1; D call uncertain. The V end lost 2 bases, the J end lost 1 base, and 5 bases lay between the germline ends. The CDR3 length is 13 residues. CDR3 region: CASSLSKNTEAFF. The CDR3 DNA is TGTGCCAGCAGTTTATCTAAGAACACTGAAGCTTTCTTT.

Many counts were recorded for this clonotype. The chain couples TRBV6-1 to TRBJ1-2; 7 bases align to TRBD1. CDR1 and CDR2 from the germline V gene are MNHNS and SASEGT. The junction had 7 bases not matched to a gene; V was cut back by 4 bases and J by 2 bases. The CDR3 consists of 15 residues. For the CDR3, the DNA is TGTGCCAGCAGTGTTGCCGGGACAGCCAACTATGGCTACACCTTC. Its protein product is CASSVAGTANYGYTF.

This clonotype was found many times. The chain carries TRBV20-1 and TRBJ2-3; no reliable D call. The germline V gene has CDR1 DFQATT and CDR2 SNEGSKA (reference sequence). V was clipped by 7 bases and J by 5 bases, with 13 bases between them. The CDR3 loop spans 12 amino acids. The CDR3 sequence is CSGYEGKDTQYF. In DNA, the CDR3 is TGCAGTGGGTACGAAGGGAAAGATACGCAGTATTTT.

The chain links TRBV5-1 to TRBJ2-3; 14 bases are shared with TRBD2. Per the germline V gene, CDR1 is SGHRS and CDR2 is YFSETQ. There are 16 residues in the CDR3. The V and J ends lost 2 bases and 8 bases, in that order; junction bases with no gene match: 7. This chain's CDR3 is CASSLGLAGGGGTQYF. CDR3 nucleotide sequence: TGCGCCAGCAGCTTAGGACTAGCGGGGGGAGGAGGTACGCAGTATTTT.

The gene calls are TRBV14 and TRBJ1-1, with unresolved D. The CDR3 is 14 amino acids. Germline V gene sequence: CDR1 SGHDN, CDR2 FVKESK. V lost 4 bases, J lost 3 bases, and 12 bases lay in between. CDR3 DNA sequence: TGTGCCAGCAGCCTCCAATCGTGGCACACTGAAGCTTTCTTT. It specifies CASSLQSWHTEAFF.

This clonotype was seen at least ten times. V and J are TRBV9 and TRBJ1-1; no firm D call. Per the germline V gene, CDR1 is SGDLS and CDR2 is YYNGEE. CDR3 size: 17 residues. Deletions cut 0 bases from V and 4 bases from J, with 19 bases between. CDR3 nucleotides: TGTGCCAGCAGCGTAGGTATAGGTGTTGGGTCACGCACTGAAGCTTTCTTT. Protein product: CASSVGIGVGSRTEAFF.

This clonotype was seen repeatedly, ten times or more. The chain joins TRBV28 to TRBJ2-1; D gene unclear. The V and J ends lost 2 bases and 8 bases respectively, with 7 bases between them. The CDR3 contains 12 residues. Germline V gene lookup returns CDR1 MDHEN and CDR2 SYDVKM. The CDR3 here is CASSLIAYEQFF. DNA for the CDR3: TGTGCCAGCAGTTTAATAGCCTATGAGCAGTTCTTC.

The table lists this clonotype with many counts. As DNA, the CDR3 is TGTGCCAGCAGCCAAGACCTTCAAACGAACACTGAAGCTTTCTTT. Protein sequence: CASSQDLQTNTEAFF. V is TRBV3-1 and J is TRBJ1-1; D is ambiguous. The CDR3 extends over 15 amino acids. V was shortened by 0 bases and J by 1 base, with 9 bases between the two germline ends. Germline V CDR1 and CDR2: LGHDT, YNNKEL (reference sequence).

In its sample, this clonotype was seen many times. This chain connects TRBV7-8 to TRBJ1-2; no reliable D call. This CDR3 has 14 amino acids. Germline-derived CDR1 and CDR2 are SGHVS and FQNEAQ. Between the trimmed V and J ends, which lost 3 bases and 5 bases, there was a span of 13 bases. CDR3: CASSLTRTHYGYTF. As DNA, the CDR3 is TGTGCCAGCAGCTTGACACGTACTCATTATGGCTACACCTTC.

The table lists this clonotype with a count of one. The CDR3 sequence: CASSIGQGNSPLHF. The CDR3 DNA is TGTGCCAGTAGTATAGGACAGGGGAATTCACCCCTCCACTTT. The chain links TRBV19 to TRBJ1-6; 8 positions match TRBD1. CDR3 length: 14 amino acids. After removal of 1 base from V and 7 bases from J, the junction contained 0 bases not matched to a gene. Germline CDR1 reads LNHDA; CDR2 reads SQIVND (reference sequence).

This clonotype has at least ten counts. The chain couples TRBV20-1 to TRBJ1-6; the match to TRBD1 covers 7 bases. The germline gives CDR1 DFQATT, CDR2 SNEGSKA (reference sequence). Trimming cost V 2 bases and J 9 bases; bases outside gene matches: 4. This CDR3 is built from 13 residues. CDR3 DNA sequence: TGCAGTGCTAGACAGGGGGTGGGTTCACCCCTCCACTTT. Translation gives CSARQGVGSPLHF.

The chain joins TRBV27 to TRBJ1-6; D is perhaps TRBD1 (6 bases). Trimming took 5 bases from V and 6 from J, leaving 14 bases between them. CDR1 and CDR2 (germline): MNHEY, SMNVEV (reference sequence). This CDR3 is 15 amino acids long. In DNA, the CDR3 is TGTGCCAGCAGTCCCCGGGACACTATTAATTCACCCCTCCACTTT. Protein product: CASSPRDTINSPLHF.

V and J are TRBV29-1 and TRBJ2-1; D possibly corresponds to TRBD2 (5 bases). Per the germline V gene, CDR1 is SQVTM and CDR2 is ANQGSEA. V lost 1 base to trimming and J lost 3 bases, with 16 bases between them. There are 16 residues in the CDR3. The CDR3 DNA reads as TGCAGCGTTGAAGGGCTTGCGGGCCGGGACTACAATGAGCAGTTCTTC. Its protein product is CSVEGLAGRDYNEQFF.

This clonotype was seen at least ten times. The genes are TRBV12-3 or TRBV12-4 and TRBJ1-2; perhaps TRBD1 as D (5 bases). The CDR3 spans 13 residues. The ends were cut back, 6 bases at V and 7 bases at J, with 15 bases in the middle. The CDR3 sequence is CASSRQSLFGYTF. The DNA for the CDR3 is TGTGCCAGCAGCCGACAGTCTTTATTTGGCTACACCTTC.